The 4 T cell receptor beta chains reported below all come from one sample, sequenced in a study of breast tumors, draining lymph nodes, adjacent tissues. Using its own MiXCR run on the multiplex PCR reads, TCRdb lists one record per CDR3 protein. The sample yields about 14,000 distinct CDR3 sequences, 55% seen once. The sequencing input was tumor-adjacent breast tissue. Every receptor here comes from a female donor with breast cancer. Some clones in this sample may be carry-over from other donors' samples.

Within the sample, this clonotype is medium-sized (0.01 to 0.1%). The chain combines TRBV6-5 with TRBJ2-1; tentatively, D is TRBD2 (6 bases). Germline V gene sequence: CDR1 MNHEY, CDR2 SVGAGI. The V and J ends lost 5 bases and 9 bases respectively, with 14 bases between them. The CDR3 totals 13 residues. CDR3 loop: CASSLLGGPEQFF. Here the CDR3 DNA reads TGTGCCAGCAGTCTACTCGGGGGTCCTGAGCAGTTCTTC.

The rearrangement uses TRBV7-3 and TRBJ2-7; TRBD2 matches 13 bases. The germline CDR1 and CDR2 sequences are SGHTA and FQGTGA. The V gene end was trimmed by 5 bases and the J gene end by 10 bases; junction bases not matched to a gene: 11. CDR3 length equals 15 residues. This CDR3 reads CASSLTGLAGEEQYF. CDR3 DNA: TGTGCCAGCAGCCTCACTGGACTAGCGGGGGAGGAACAGTACTTC. The full variable domain, in which reference TRBV7-3 and TRBJ2-7 provide the parts outside the CDR3, is GAGVSQTPSNKVTEKGKYVELRCDPISGHTALYWYRQSLGQGPEFLIYFQGTGAADDSGLPNDRFFAVRPEGSVSTLKIQRTERGDSAVYLCASSLTGLAGEEQYFGPGTRLTVT.

The chain combines TRBV2 with TRBJ1-3, with D uncertain. Germline CDR1 is SNHLY and CDR2 is FYNNEI. The V gene lost 3 bases and the J gene lost 9 bases, with 9 bases spanning the gap. CDR3 length: 12 residues. The CDR3 sequence: CASSERVATIYF. In nucleotides, the CDR3 is TGTGCCAGCAGTGAGCGGGTAGCCACCATATATTTT.

This clonotype has ten or more counts. A much larger clone sits a single nucleotide away, making a read error possible. The chain recombines TRBV20-1 with TRBJ2-7; the D gene is possibly TRBD2 (6 bases). This CDR3 contains 17 residues. Trimming pared 0 bases from V and 5 bases from J, leaving 23 bases between. The germline gives CDR1 DFQATT, CDR2 SNEGSKA (reference sequence). The CDR3 bases are TGCAGTGCTAGAGACCGCTACCCACTAGCCCGGGTGGACGAGCAGTACTTC. Protein: CSARDRYPLARVDEQYF.